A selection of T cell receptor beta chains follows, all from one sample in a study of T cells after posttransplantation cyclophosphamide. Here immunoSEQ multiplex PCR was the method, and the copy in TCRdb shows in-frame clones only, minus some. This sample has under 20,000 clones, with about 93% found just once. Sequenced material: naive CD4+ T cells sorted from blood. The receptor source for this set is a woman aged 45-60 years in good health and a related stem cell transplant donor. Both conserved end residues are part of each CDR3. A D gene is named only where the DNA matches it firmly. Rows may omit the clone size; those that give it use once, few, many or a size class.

cdr3_nt: TGTGCCAGCAGCGTCCAGGGGAAGACCCAGTACTTC
cdr3_aa: CASSVQGKTQYF
j_call: TRBJ2-5
clone_size: .
v_call: TRBV9
d_call: .
cdr3_length: 12

cdr3_nt: TGTGCCAGCAGTGAAGCGTTGAAAGGGACACCCTACAATGAGCAGTTCTTC
cdr3_aa: CASSEALKGTPYNEQFF
j_call: TRBJ2-1
clone_size: .
v_call: TRBV6-1
d_call: .
cdr3_length: 17

cdr3_nt: TGTGCCAGCAGCTTACTAGCGGATCTCTACAATGAGCAGTTCTTC
cdr3_aa: CASSLLADLYNEQFF
j_call: TRBJ2-1
clone_size: .
v_call: TRBV7-9
d_call: TRBD2
cdr3_length: 15

cdr3_nt: TGCAGCGTGGATCTTCCGGGACTAGGAGAGACCCAGTACTTC
cdr3_aa: CSVDLPGLGETQYF
j_call: TRBJ2-5
clone_size: .
v_call: TRBV29-1
d_call: TRBD2
cdr3_length: 14

cdr3_nt: TGTGCCAGCAGTGAATATAGTCCGACAGGTTCTCCCTACAATGAGCAGTTCTTC
cdr3_aa: CASSEYSPTGSPYNEQFF
j_call: TRBJ2-1
clone_size: .
v_call: TRBV25-1
d_call: .
cdr3_length: 18

cdr3_nt: TGTGCCAGCAGTTCGCAGGGCGTGCGCAATCAGCCCCAGCATTTT
cdr3_aa: CASSSQGVRNQPQHF
j_call: TRBJ1-5
clone_size: .
v_call: TRBV6-5
d_call: .
cdr3_length: 15

cdr3_nt: TGTGCCACGCATTTAACAGGGACCTACGAGCAGTACTTC
cdr3_aa: CATHLTGTYEQYF
j_call: TRBJ2-7
clone_size: .
v_call: TRBV28
d_call: .
cdr3_length: 13

cdr3_nt: TGTGCCAGCGGAAGGGACAGGGGTACAGATACGCAGTATTTT
cdr3_aa: CASGRDRGTDTQYF
j_call: TRBJ2-3
clone_size: .
v_call: TRBV27
d_call: TRBD1
cdr3_length: 14

cdr3_nt: TGTGCCAGCAGCTTAGATGGGACAGGCACTGAAGCTTTCTTT
cdr3_aa: CASSLDGTGTEAFF
j_call: TRBJ1-1
clone_size: .
v_call: TRBV7-9
d_call: TRBD1
cdr3_length: 14

cdr3_nt: TGTGCCAGCAGCTTGCGAGGGAACACCGGGGAGCTGTTTTTT
cdr3_aa: CASSLRGNTGELFF
j_call: TRBJ2-2
clone_size: once
v_call: TRBV11-2
d_call: .
cdr3_length: 14

cdr3_nt: TGTGCCAGCAGTTCCCAAAGCGGGAGCTACACAGATACGCAGTATTTT
cdr3_aa: CASSSQSGSYTDTQYF
j_call: TRBJ2-3
clone_size: few
v_call: TRBV6-5
d_call: TRBD2
cdr3_length: 16

cdr3_nt: TGTGCCTGGAGTGTGAGGGGGGGCTCTGGAAACACCATATATTTT
cdr3_aa: CAWSVRGGSGNTIYF
j_call: TRBJ1-3
clone_size: .
v_call: TRBV30
d_call: .
cdr3_length: 15

cdr3_nt: TGTGCCAGCAGCTCCCAGGGGACTGAAGCTTTCTTT
cdr3_aa: CASSSQGTEAFF
j_call: TRBJ1-1
clone_size: .
v_call: TRBV7-2
d_call: .
cdr3_length: 12

cdr3_nt: TGTGCCAGCAGTTTAGTAGGGGGAACGTTCGGGGAGCTGTTTTTT
cdr3_aa: CASSLVGGTFGELFF
j_call: TRBJ2-2
clone_size: once
v_call: TRBV27
d_call: .
cdr3_length: 15

cdr3_nt: TGCGCCAGCAGCTTGGTCCGGACAGGCGCTACAACTAATGAAAAACTGTTTTTT
cdr3_aa: CASSLVRTGATTNEKLFF
j_call: TRBJ1-4
clone_size: .
v_call: TRBV5-1
d_call: TRBD1
cdr3_length: 18

cdr3_nt: TGCGCCAGCAGCTTGGGGGGCCTACAGGGAGCGAGCACAGATACGCAGTATTTT
cdr3_aa: CASSLGGLQGASTDTQYF
j_call: TRBJ2-3
clone_size: .
v_call: TRBV5-1
d_call: .
cdr3_length: 18

cdr3_nt: TGTGCCAGTAGTATTACAGGGTATGGGGAAAAACTGTTTTTT
cdr3_aa: CASSITGYGEKLFF
j_call: TRBJ1-4
clone_size: .
v_call: TRBV19
d_call: .
cdr3_length: 14

cdr3_nt: TGTGCCTGGAGTGTTTCGTACCAAGAGACCCAGTACTTC
cdr3_aa: CAWSVSYQETQYF
j_call: TRBJ2-5
clone_size: .
v_call: TRBV30
d_call: .
cdr3_length: 13

cdr3_nt: TGTGCCAGCACCCCGGGACAGGGTGTTAACGAGCAGTACTTC
cdr3_aa: CASTPGQGVNEQYF
j_call: TRBJ2-7
clone_size: .
v_call: TRBV28
d_call: TRBD1
cdr3_length: 14

cdr3_nt: TGTGCCAGCAGGGGAGCATTCGGGCACACCGGGGAGCTGTTTTTT
cdr3_aa: CASRGAFGHTGELFF
j_call: TRBJ2-2
clone_size: .
v_call: TRBV7-9
d_call: .
cdr3_length: 15

cdr3_nt: TGTGCCAGTGGCCGACAGGGGGCCACTGAAGCTTTCTTT
cdr3_aa: CASGRQGATEAFF
j_call: TRBJ1-1
clone_size: .
v_call: TRBV7-9
d_call: TRBD1
cdr3_length: 13

cdr3_nt: TGTGCCAGCAGCCAAGTTCAGAACACCGGGGAGCTGTTTTTT
cdr3_aa: CASSQVQNTGELFF
j_call: TRBJ2-2
clone_size: .
v_call: TRBV14
d_call: .
cdr3_length: 14

cdr3_nt: TGTGCCAGTAGCCCGACTAGCGGGAGACGCACCTACAATGAGCAGTTCTTC
cdr3_aa: CASSPTSGRRTYNEQFF
j_call: TRBJ2-1
clone_size: .
v_call: TRBV19
d_call: TRBD2
cdr3_length: 17

cdr3_nt: TGTGCCAGCAGCTTAGGACAGCAGAACACTGAAGCTTTCTTT
cdr3_aa: CASSLGQQNTEAFF
j_call: TRBJ1-1
clone_size: .
v_call: TRBV7-9
d_call: .
cdr3_length: 14

cdr3_nt: TGTGCCAGCAGCTTACTAGCGGCCCAAGAGACCCAGTACTTC
cdr3_aa: CASSLLAAQETQYF
j_call: TRBJ2-5
clone_size: once
v_call: TRBV7-2
d_call: TRBD2
cdr3_length: 14

cdr3_nt: TGTGCCAGTAGTATAAGAGAGGACTACACCTTC
cdr3_aa: CASSIREDYTF
j_call: TRBJ1-2
clone_size: .
v_call: TRBV19
d_call: .
cdr3_length: 11

cdr3_nt: TGTGCCAGCAGCACAACAGGGGGCCGGAATGAAGCTTTCTTT
cdr3_aa: CASSTTGGRNEAFF
j_call: TRBJ1-1
clone_size: .
v_call: TRBV14
d_call: TRBD1
cdr3_length: 14

cdr3_nt: TGCGCCAGCAGCGCCGGACTGGGGCTAGCGGGAGGGCCCACAGATACGCAGTATTTT
cdr3_aa: CASSAGLGLAGGPTDTQYF
j_call: TRBJ2-3
clone_size: .
v_call: TRBV5-1
d_call: TRBD2
cdr3_length: 19

cdr3_nt: TGCGCCAGCAGCTTGGTAGGGGTTGGAAACACCATATATTTT
cdr3_aa: CASSLVGVGNTIYF
j_call: TRBJ1-3
clone_size: .
v_call: TRBV5-1
d_call: .
cdr3_length: 14

cdr3_nt: TGTGCCAGCAGCGTAGATTGGGCAGGGTGGAACCATGGCTACACCTTC
cdr3_aa: CASSVDWAGWNHGYTF
j_call: TRBJ1-2
clone_size: .
v_call: TRBV9
d_call: .
cdr3_length: 16

cdr3_nt: TGTGCCTGGAGCCGGGTAGGAACTGAAGCTTTCTTT
cdr3_aa: CAWSRVGTEAFF
j_call: TRBJ1-1
clone_size: .
v_call: TRBV30
d_call: .
cdr3_length: 12

cdr3_nt: TGTGCCAGCAGCCAAGATGACGGGGGGACAGATACGCAGTATTTT
cdr3_aa: CASSQDDGGTDTQYF
j_call: TRBJ2-3
clone_size: .
v_call: TRBV4-2
d_call: TRBD2
cdr3_length: 15

cdr3_nt: TGTGCCAGCAGTTTATCCCCAATGGGGCGCTACGCGCAGTACTTC
cdr3_aa: CASSLSPMGRYAQYF
j_call: TRBJ2-7
clone_size: .
v_call: TRBV27
d_call: .
cdr3_length: 15

cdr3_nt: TGTGCCAGCACCTCCCGTGTGGGCCTCCTCGAGGAAAAACTGTTTTTT
cdr3_aa: CASTSRVGLLEEKLFF
j_call: TRBJ1-4
clone_size: .
v_call: TRBV7-9
d_call: .
cdr3_length: 16

cdr3_nt: TGTGCCAGCACCCCCGACTGGACGGGAGGAGCGCAGTATTTT
cdr3_aa: CASTPDWTGGAQYF
j_call: TRBJ2-3
clone_size: .
v_call: TRBV7-2
d_call: TRBD2
cdr3_length: 14

cdr3_nt: TGCGCCAGCAGCTCTGGGACAGGGAACACCATATATTTT
cdr3_aa: CASSSGTGNTIYF
j_call: TRBJ1-3
clone_size: .
v_call: TRBV5-1
d_call: TRBD1
cdr3_length: 13

cdr3_nt: TGCGCCAGCGCCCTTAGCGGGAGGACCCACAATGAGCAGTTCTTC
cdr3_aa: CASALSGRTHNEQFF
j_call: TRBJ2-1
clone_size: .
v_call: TRBV5-1
d_call: TRBD2
cdr3_length: 15